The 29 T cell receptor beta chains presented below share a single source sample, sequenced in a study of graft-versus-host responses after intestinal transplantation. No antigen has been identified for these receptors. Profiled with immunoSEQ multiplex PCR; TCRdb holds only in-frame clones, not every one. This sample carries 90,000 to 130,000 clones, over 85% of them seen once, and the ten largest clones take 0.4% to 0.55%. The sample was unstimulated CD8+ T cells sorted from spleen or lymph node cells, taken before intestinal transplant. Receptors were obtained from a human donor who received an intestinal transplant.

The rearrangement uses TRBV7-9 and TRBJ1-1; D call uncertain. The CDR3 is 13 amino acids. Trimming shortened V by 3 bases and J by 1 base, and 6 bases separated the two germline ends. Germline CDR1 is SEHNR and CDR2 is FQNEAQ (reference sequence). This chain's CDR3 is CASSFSGNTEAFF. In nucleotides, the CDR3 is TGTGCCAGCAGCTTCTCGGGGAACACTGAAGCTTTCTTT.

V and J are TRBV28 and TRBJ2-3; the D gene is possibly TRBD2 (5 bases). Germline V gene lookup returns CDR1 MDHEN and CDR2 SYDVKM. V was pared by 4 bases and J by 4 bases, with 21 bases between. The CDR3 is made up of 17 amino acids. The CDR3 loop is CASSSPSLQVGPDTQYF. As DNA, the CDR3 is TGTGCCAGCAGTTCCCCTAGCCTCCAGGTCGGCCCAGATACGCAGTATTTT.

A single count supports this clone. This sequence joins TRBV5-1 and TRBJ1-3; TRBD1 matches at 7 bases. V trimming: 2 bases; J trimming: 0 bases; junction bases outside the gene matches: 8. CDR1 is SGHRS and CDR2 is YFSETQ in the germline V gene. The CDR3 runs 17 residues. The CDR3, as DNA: TGCGCCAGCAGCTTCTACAGGGGCCGTTCCTCTGGAAACACCATATATTTT. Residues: CASSFYRGRSSGNTIYF.

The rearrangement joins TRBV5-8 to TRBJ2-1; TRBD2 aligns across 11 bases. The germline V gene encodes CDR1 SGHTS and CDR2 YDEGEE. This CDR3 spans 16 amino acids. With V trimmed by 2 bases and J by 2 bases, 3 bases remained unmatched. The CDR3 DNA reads TGTGCCAGCAGCTTCAGTAGCGGGAGGGCCTACAATGAGCAGTTCTTC. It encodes CASSFSSGRAYNEQFF.

CDR3 DNA: TGTGCCAGCACCGATTACCAGAATGAGCAGTTCTTC. Translation gives CASTDYQNEQFF. The V gene is TRBV6-1, the J gene TRBJ2-1; D uncertain. The CDR3 contains 12 residues. V was pared by 7 bases and J by 7 bases, with 11 bases between. Germline lookup yields CDR1 MNHNS and CDR2 SASEGT.

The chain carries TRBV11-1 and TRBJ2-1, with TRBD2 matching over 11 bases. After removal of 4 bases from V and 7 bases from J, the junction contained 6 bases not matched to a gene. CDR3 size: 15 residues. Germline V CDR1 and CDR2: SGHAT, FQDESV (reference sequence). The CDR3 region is CASSYLAGGVNEQFF. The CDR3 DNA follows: TGTGCCAGCAGCTACCTAGCGGGAGGTGTTAATGAGCAGTTCTTC.

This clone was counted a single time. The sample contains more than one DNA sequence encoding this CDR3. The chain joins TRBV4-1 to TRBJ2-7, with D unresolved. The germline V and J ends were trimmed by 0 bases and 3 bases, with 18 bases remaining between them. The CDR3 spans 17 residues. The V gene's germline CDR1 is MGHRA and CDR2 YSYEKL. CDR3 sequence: CASSQEFRSDMDYEQYF. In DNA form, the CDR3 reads TGCGCCAGCAGCCAAGAGTTTAGGTCAGACATGGACTACGAGCAGTACTTC.

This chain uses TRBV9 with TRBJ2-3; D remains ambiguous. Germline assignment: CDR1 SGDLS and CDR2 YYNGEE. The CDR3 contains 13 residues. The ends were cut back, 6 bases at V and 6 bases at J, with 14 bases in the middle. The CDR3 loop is CASTHILGDTQYF. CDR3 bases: TGTGCCAGCACCCACATCTTGGGGGATACGCAGTATTTT.

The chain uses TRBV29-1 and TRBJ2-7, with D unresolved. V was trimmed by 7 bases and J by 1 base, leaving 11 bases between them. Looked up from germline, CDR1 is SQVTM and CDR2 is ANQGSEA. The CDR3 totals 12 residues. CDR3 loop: CSATTVSYEQYF. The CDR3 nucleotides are TGCAGCGCCACGACGGTTTCCTACGAGCAGTACTTC.

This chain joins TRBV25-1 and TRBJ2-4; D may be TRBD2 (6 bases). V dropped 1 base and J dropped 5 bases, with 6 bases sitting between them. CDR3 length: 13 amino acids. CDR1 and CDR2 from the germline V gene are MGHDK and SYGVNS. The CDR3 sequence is CASSEWGENIQYF. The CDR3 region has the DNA TGTGCCAGCAGTGAATGGGGGGAAAACATTCAGTACTTC.

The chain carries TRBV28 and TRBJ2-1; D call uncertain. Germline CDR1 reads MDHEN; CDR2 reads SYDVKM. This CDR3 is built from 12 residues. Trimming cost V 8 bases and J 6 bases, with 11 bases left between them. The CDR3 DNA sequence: TGTGCCAGCGTAGGACCTTCCAATGAGCAGTTCTTC. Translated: CASVGPSNEQFF.

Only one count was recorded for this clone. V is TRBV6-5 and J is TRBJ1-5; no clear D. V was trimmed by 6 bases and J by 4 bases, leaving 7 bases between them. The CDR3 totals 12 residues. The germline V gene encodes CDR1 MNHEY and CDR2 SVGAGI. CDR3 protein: CASRLINQPQHF. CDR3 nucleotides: TGTGCCAGCAGATTAATAAATCAGCCCCAGCATTTT.

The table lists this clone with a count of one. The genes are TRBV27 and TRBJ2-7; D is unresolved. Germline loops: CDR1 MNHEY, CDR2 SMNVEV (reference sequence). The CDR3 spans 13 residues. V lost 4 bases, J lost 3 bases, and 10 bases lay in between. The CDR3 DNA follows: TGTGCCAGCAGTTACGGCAGACTCTACGAGCAGTACTTC. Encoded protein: CASSYGRLYEQYF.

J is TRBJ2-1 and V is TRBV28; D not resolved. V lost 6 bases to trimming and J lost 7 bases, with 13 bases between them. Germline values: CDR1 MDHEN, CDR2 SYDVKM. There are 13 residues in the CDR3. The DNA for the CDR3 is TGTGCCAGCAGCCTCGTGAGTAGGAATGAGCAGTTCTTC. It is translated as CASSLVSRNEQFF.

The CDR3 region is CASSSAGLASEQFF. CDR3 in DNA: TGTGCCAGCAGCTCGGCGGGACTAGCCAGTGAGCAGTTCTTC. The V and J genes are TRBV7-2 and TRBJ2-1; 9 bases fit TRBD2. Germline V gene sequence: CDR1 SGHTA, CDR2 FQGNSA. This CDR3 is 14 amino acids long. J was trimmed by 9 bases and V by 4 bases; bases with no gene match: 7. The full variable domain, with the rest looked up from reference TRBV7-2 and TRBJ2-1, is GAGVSQSPSNKVTEKGKDVELRCDPISGHTALYWYRQSLGQGLEFLIYFQGNSAPDKSGLPSDRFSAERTGGSVSTLTIQRTQQEDSAVYLCASSSAGLASEQFFGPGTRLTVL.

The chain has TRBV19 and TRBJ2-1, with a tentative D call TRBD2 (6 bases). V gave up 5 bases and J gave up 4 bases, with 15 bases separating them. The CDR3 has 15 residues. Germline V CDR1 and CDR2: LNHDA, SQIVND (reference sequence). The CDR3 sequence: CASSLGLSAYNEQFF. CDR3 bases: TGTGCCAGTAGTCTAGGACTAAGCGCGTACAATGAGCAGTTCTTC.

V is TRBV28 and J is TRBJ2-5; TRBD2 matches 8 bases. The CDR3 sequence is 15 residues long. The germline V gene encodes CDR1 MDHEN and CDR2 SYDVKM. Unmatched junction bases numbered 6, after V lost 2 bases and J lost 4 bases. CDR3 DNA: TGTGCCAGCAGTTTAACGGGGGCGGGGGGAGAGACCCAGTACTTC. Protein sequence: CASSLTGAGGETQYF.

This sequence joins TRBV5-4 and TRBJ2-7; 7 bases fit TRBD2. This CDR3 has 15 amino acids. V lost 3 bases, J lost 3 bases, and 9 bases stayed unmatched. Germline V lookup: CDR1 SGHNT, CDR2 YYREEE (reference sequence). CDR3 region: CASSSYSGQGYEQYF. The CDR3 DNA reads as TGTGCCAGCAGCTCCTATAGCGGGCAGGGCTACGAGCAGTACTTC.

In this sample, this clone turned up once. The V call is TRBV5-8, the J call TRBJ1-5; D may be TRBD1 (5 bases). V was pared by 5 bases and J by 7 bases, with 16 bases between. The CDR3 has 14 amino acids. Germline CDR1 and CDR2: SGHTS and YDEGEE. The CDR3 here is CASSLTRGWQPQHF. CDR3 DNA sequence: TGTGCCAGCAGTCTCACGAGGGGTTGGCAGCCCCAGCATTTT.

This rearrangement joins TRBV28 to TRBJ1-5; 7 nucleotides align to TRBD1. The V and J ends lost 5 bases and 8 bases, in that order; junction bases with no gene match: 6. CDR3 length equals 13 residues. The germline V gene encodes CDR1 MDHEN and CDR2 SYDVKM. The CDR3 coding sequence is TGTGCCAGCAGTCGACAGGGATGGGAGCCCCAGCATTTT. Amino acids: CASSRQGWEPQHF.

For the CDR3, the DNA is TGTGCCAGCAGCCAGATCGCGGGGACAGATTCATTTTATAACTATGGCTACACCTTC. It is translated as CASSQIAGTDSFYNYGYTF. The chain couples TRBV14 to TRBJ1-2, with TRBD1 identical over 7 bases. J was trimmed by 1 base and V by 3 bases; bases with no gene match: 17. Germline-derived CDR1 and CDR2 are SGHDN and FVKESK. The CDR3 spans 19 residues.

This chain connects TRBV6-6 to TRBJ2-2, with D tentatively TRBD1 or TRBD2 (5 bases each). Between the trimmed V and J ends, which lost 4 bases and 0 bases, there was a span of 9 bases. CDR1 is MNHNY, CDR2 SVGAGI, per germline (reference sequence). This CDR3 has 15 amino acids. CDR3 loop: CASSWRTTNTGELFF. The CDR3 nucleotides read TGTGCCAGCAGTTGGAGGACAACGAACACCGGGGAGCTGTTTTTT.

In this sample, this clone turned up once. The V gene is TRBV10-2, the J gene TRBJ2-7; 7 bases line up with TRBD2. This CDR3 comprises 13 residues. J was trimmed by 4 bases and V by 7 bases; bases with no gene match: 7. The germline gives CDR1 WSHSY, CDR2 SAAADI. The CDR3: CASTASGSYEQYF. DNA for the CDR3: TGCGCCAGCACGGCTAGCGGATCTTACGAGCAGTACTTC.

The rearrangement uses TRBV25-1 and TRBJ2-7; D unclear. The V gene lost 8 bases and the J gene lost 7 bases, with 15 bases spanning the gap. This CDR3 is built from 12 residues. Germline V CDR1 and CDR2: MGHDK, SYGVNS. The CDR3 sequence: CASSDWAREQYF. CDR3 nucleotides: TGTGCCAGCTCTGATTGGGCGCGGGAGCAGTACTTC.

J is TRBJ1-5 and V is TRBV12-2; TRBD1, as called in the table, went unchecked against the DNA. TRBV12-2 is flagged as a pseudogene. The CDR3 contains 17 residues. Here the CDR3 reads CASRQDYRGKSNQPQHF. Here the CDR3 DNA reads TGTGCAAGTCGCCAGGACTACAGGGGGAAAAGCAATCAGCCCCAGCATTTT.

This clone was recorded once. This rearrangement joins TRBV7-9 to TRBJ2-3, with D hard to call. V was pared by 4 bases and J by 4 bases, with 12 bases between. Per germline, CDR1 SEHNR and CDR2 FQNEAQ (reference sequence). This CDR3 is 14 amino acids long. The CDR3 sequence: CASSSSPRADTQYF. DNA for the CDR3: TGTGCCAGCAGCTCTTCCCCCCGGGCAGATACGCAGTATTTT.

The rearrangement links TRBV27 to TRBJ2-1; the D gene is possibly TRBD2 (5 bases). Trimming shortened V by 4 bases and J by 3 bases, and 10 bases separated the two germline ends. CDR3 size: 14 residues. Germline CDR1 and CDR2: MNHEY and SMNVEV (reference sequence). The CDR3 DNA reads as TGTGCCAGCAGTTCGTCGGGGTTCTACAATGAGCAGTTCTTC. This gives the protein CASSSSGFYNEQFF.

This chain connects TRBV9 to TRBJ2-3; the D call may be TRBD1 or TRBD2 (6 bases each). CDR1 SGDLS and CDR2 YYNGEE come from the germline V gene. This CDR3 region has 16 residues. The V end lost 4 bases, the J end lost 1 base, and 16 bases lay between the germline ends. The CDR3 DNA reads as TGTGCCAGCAGCATCCCTGTGGAGGGGGGCACAGATACGCAGTATTTT. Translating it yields CASSIPVEGGTDTQYF.

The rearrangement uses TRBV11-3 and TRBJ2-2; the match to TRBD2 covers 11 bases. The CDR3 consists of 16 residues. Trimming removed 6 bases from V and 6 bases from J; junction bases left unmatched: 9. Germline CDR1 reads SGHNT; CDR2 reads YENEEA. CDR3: CASRQTSGRSSGELFF. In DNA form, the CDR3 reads TGTGCCAGCAGACAAACTAGCGGGAGATCTTCCGGGGAGCTGTTTTTT.